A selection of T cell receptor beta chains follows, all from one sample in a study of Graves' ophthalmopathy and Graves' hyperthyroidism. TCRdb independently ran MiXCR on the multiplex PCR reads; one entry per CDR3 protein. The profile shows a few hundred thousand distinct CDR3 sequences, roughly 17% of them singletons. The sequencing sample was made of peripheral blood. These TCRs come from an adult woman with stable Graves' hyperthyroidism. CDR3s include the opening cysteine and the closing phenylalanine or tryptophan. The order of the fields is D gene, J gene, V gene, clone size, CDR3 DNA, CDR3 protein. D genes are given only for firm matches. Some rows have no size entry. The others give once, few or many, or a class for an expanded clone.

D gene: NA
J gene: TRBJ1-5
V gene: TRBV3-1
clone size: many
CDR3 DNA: TGTGCCAGCAGTTCCAGGGTAGGCCAGCCCCAGCATTTT
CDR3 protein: CASSSRVGQPQHF

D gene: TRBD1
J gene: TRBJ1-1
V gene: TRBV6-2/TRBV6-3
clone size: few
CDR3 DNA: TGTGCCAGCAGTTACTCATCTGGGACAGGGGGGAAGAACACTGAAGCTTTCTTT
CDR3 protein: CASSYSSGTGGKNTEAFF

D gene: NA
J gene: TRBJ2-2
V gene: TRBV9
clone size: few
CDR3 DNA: TGTGCCAGCAGCGTAGGGGTGACGGCGAACACCGGGGAGCTGTTTTTT
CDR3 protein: CASSVGVTANTGELFF

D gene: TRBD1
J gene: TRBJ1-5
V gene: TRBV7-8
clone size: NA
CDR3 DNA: TGTGCCAGCAGCCCGGGACAGGGGGATAGCAATCAGCCCCAGCATTTT
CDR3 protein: CASSPGQGDSNQPQHF

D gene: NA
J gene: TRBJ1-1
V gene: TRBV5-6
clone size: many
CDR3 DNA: TGTGCCAGCAGCCCCACCCGGGGGGTGAACACTGAAGCTTTCTTT
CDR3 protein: CASSPTRGVNTEAFF

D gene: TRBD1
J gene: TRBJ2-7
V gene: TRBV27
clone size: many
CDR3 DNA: TGTGCCAGCAGTTTAGCCGAACCTAGGGGGACAGGGTCTTACGAGCAGTACTTC
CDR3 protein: CASSLAEPRGTGSYEQYF

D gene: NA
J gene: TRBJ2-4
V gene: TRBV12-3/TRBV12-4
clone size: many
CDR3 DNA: TGTGCCAGCAGCCAGGACCGGGCCATCACGTTAGCCAAAAACATTAAGTACTTC
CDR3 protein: CASSQDRAITLAKNIKYF

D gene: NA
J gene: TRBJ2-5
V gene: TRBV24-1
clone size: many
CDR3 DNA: TGTGCCACCAGGGGGGGGCCAGGAGAGACCCAGTACTTC
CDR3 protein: CATRGGPGETQYF

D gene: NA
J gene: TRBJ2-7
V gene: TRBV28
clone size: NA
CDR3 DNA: TGTGCCAGCAGTTTACGATCCGCTGCCTACGAGCAGTACTTC
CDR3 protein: CASSLRSAAYEQYF

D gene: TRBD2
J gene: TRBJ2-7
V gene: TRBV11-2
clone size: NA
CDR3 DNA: TGTGCCAGCAGCCAAGAAAGTCCGGGACTAGCGGGCCCCTACGAGCAGTACTTC
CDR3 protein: CASSQESPGLAGPYEQYF

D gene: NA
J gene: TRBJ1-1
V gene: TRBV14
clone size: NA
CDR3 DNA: TGTGCCAGCAGCCAAGGGATGGTTGCTTTCTTT
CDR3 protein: CASSQGMVAFF

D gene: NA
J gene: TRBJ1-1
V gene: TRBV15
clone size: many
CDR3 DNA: TGTGCCACCAGAGGGGTGGGCACTGAAGCTTTCTTT
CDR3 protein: CATRGVGTEAFF

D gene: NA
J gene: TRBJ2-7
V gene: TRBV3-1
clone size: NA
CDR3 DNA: TGTGCCAGCAGCTCTCCCCCTCCCTACGAGCAGTACTTC
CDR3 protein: CASSSPPPYEQYF

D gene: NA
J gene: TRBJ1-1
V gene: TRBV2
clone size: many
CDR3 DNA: TGTGCCAGCAGTGAGAGGGAGTACGCTGAAGCTTTCTTT
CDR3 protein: CASSEREYAEAFF

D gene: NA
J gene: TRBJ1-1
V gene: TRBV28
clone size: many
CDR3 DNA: TGTGCCAGCAGTCCCCGACAAGGTGAAGCTTTCTTT
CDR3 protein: CASSPRQGEAFF

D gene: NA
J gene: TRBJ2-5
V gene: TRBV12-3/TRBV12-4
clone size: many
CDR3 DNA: TGTGCCAGCAGTTTATTAGGGTTGGGTCAAGAGACCCAGTACTTC
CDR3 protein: CASSLLGLGQETQYF

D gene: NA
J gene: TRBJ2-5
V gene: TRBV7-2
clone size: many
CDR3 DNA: TGTGCCAGCAGCTTATCGGGTCCAGGGAAGGCCCAGTACTTC
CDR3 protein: CASSLSGPGKAQYF

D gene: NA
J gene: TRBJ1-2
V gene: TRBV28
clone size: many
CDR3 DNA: TGTGCCAGCAGTTTTGAGGGCGCAAGGGGCTACACCTTC
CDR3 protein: CASSFEGARGYTF

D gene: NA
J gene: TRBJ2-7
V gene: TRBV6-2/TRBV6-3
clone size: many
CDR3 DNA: TGTGCCAGCATCCCCGGCAACTCCTACGAGCAGTACTTC
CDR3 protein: CASIPGNSYEQYF

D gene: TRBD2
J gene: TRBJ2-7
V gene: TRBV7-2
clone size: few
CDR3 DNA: TGTGCCAGCAGCTTAGAGGGGGGGGGGACTAGCGTCTCCTACGAGCAGTACTTC
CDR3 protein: CASSLEGGGTSVSYEQYF

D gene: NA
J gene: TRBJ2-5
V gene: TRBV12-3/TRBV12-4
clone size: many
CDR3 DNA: TGTGCCAGCCGGGTCTCAGGGTCCCCGGAGACCCAGTACTTC
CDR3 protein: CASRVSGSPETQYF

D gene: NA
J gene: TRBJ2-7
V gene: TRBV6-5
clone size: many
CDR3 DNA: TGTGCCAGCAGTTACTCGTCAGCCTGGGAGCAGTACTTC
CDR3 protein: CASSYSSAWEQYF

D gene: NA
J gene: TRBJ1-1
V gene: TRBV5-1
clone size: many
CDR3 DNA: TGCGCCAGCAGTGCGGGGTTGGGGGTTGACACTGAAGCTTTCTTT
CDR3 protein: CASSAGLGVDTEAFF